This T cell receptor (beta chain) appears in the sequencing data of a study of T cells after yellow fever vaccination. Study-level points and caveats: Compared with primary, the secondary response was weaker and peaked at day 5, not 15.

The trim removed 5 bases at V and 4 bases at J, leaving 7 bases unmatched. This CDR3 comprises 14 residues. Germline V gives CDR1 DFQATT, CDR2 SNEGSKA (reference sequence). This clonotype was recorded a few times. The TCR cDNA carried a universal primer site and UMIs from 5'RACE template switching. Each CDR3 protein gets one entry after TCRdb re-called the 5' RACE reads with MiXCR. The sample includes some 96,000 distinct CDR3 sequences, 7.5% to 10% of them seen just once. Material: CD8+ T cells not binding an NS4B(214-222) dextramer, sorted from PBMCs, obtained approximately 15 days after the first yellow fever vaccination. This sequence originates from a man younger than 35 who received the YFV17D yellow fever vaccine. The chain employs TRBV20-1 and TRBJ2-1; 8 bases fit TRBD1. This CDR3 reads CSAPRTGRYNEQFF. In DNA, the CDR3 is TGCAGTGCTCCACGGACAGGGCGGTACAATGAGCAGTTCTTC.